This T cell receptor (beta chain) is drawn from a study of T cells in localized non-small cell lung cancer. Some clones are missing from TCRdb's copy, which holds only in-frame ones; the method was immunoSEQ multiplex PCR. The table includes around 70,000 clones, around 84% detected once. The germline V and J ends were trimmed by 11 bases and 0 bases, with 14 bases remaining between them. This CDR3 has 14 amino acids. Germline CDR1 reads WNHNN; CDR2 reads SYGVQD (reference sequence). This sequence was found in a female donor of 60 years or more with stage I lung adenocarcinoma. V is TRBV10-1 and J is TRBJ1-5; D gene unclear. The sample was peripheral blood, taken before any cancer treatment. The CDR3 DNA sequence: TGCGCCTGCTGGTACCCCTATAGCAATCAGCCCCAGCATTTT. This encodes CACWYPYSNQPQHF.